This T cell receptor (beta chain) was retrieved from a study of T cell responses to AZD1222 COVID-19 vaccine. The germline CDR1 and CDR2 sequences are SGDLS and YYNGEE. The CDR3 has 12 residues. V gave up 4 bases and J gave up 11 bases, with 15 bases separating them. This clone was seen once. Measured with immunoSEQ multiplex PCR; TCRdb has only the in-frame clones, and not every one. The table lists 100,000 or so clones, roughly 85% of them singletons, with less than 2.5% in the top ten. The V and J genes are TRBV9 and TRBJ1-1; tentatively, D is TRBD1 (5 bases). Sequencing used peripheral blood, obtained 28 days after the second AZD1222 dose. This TCR derives from an adult who received the AZD1222 COVID-19 vaccine. In DNA form, the CDR3 reads TGTGCCAGCAGCCCACACACAGGTGGGGCTTTCTTT. It yields the protein CASSPHTGGAFF.